These 21 T cell receptor beta chains share one sample of origin, sequenced in a study of shared T cell receptors in the human thymus. Assay used: immunoSEQ multiplex PCR; TCRdb lists only in-frame clones, some missing. The data show 550,000 to 800,000 clones, approximately 85% seen once. These data were likewise used in another study, on human thymus T cells.

Sample: thymocytes. The source of these receptors is a girl under three years old with a congenital heart defect.

The chain is built from TRBV2 and TRBJ2-3; tentative D call: TRBD2 (6 bases). The CDR3 covers 14 residues. The germline gives CDR1 SNHLY, CDR2 FYNNEI. V shed 6 bases and J shed 5 bases, with 15 bases lying between them. The CDR3 DNA reads as TGTGCCAGCAGCTCTCTCGGGCGGGGAGATACGCAGTATTTT. It specifies CASSSLGRGDTQYF.

The chain has TRBV2 and TRBJ1-1; weak D call: TRBD1 (6 bases). V was shortened by 7 bases and J by 0 bases, with 24 bases between the two germline ends. There are 18 residues in the CDR3. The germline V gene has CDR1 SNHLY and CDR2 FYNNEI. In DNA form, the CDR3 reads TGTGCCAGCACCCCGGGGACGGTATCTAGGGACATGAACACTGAAGCTTTCTTT. It is translated as CASTPGTVSRDMNTEAFF.

The chain couples TRBV15 to TRBJ2-7, with 7 nucleotides matching TRBD2. J lost 0 bases, V lost 0 bases, and 11 bases had no gene match. Germline V gene sequence: CDR1 LNHNV, CDR2 YYDKDF (reference sequence). This CDR3 contains 18 residues. The CDR3 protein is CATSRDAGVGVLSYEQYF. The CDR3 nucleotides read TGTGCCACCAGCAGAGATGCGGGAGTGGGGGTTCTCTCCTACGAGCAGTACTTC.

The sample holds one count of this clone. This chain joins TRBV20-1 and TRBJ2-5; D not resolved. V lost 5 bases to trimming and J lost 11 bases, with 6 bases between them. The germline CDR1 and CDR2 sequences are DFQATT and SNEGSKA (reference sequence). The CDR3 length is 8 residues. CDR3 sequence: CSALTQYF. The CDR3 region has the DNA TGCAGTGCTTTGACTCAGTACTTC.

The chain carries TRBV28 and TRBJ2-5; tentatively, D is TRBD2 (6 bases). The CDR3 is made up of 17 amino acids. Trimming took off 2 bases at V and 5 bases at J, with 21 bases between the two ends. In germline, CDR1 is MDHEN, CDR2 SYDVKM. For the CDR3, the DNA is TGTGCCAGCAGTTTACAGCTAGCTGGGGACTTGGGGGAGACCCAGTACTTC. Its protein is CASSLQLAGDLGETQYF.

This chain uses TRBV27 with TRBJ2-7, with 8 bases that match TRBD1. The CDR3 sequence is 13 residues long. Germline assignment: CDR1 MNHEY and CDR2 SMNVEV (reference sequence). The junction had 4 bases not matched to a gene; V was cut back by 4 bases and J by 5 bases. DNA of the CDR3: TGTGCCAGCAGTTGGACAGGGCCCGACGAGCAGTACTTC. This translates into CASSWTGPDEQYF.

This clone was seen just once. The gene calls are TRBV5-1 and TRBJ2-1; tentative D call: TRBD2 (6 bases). Trimming pared 1 base from V and 5 bases from J, leaving 13 bases between. Germline CDR1 SGHRS, CDR2 YFSETQ. The CDR3 totals 15 residues. The CDR3 is CASSLRGGTNNEQFF. Written as DNA, the CDR3 is TGCGCCAGCAGCTTGCGTGGGGGGACCAACAATGAGCAGTTCTTC.

The chain employs TRBV5-8 and TRBJ2-7; perhaps TRBD2 as D (5 bases). V was shortened by 3 bases and J by 6 bases, with 19 bases between the two germline ends. The CDR3 sequence is 15 residues long. CDR1 is SGHTS, CDR2 YDEGEE, per germline. The DNA for the CDR3 is TGTGCCAGCAGCTGGACTTCCGCGATCGTGGGCGAGCAGTACTTC. Protein sequence: CASSWTSAIVGEQYF.

This chain joins TRBV5-1 and TRBJ1-3; tentative D call: TRBD1 (6 bases). The V end was cut by 3 bases, the J end by 2 bases, with 9 bases between. The CDR3 length is 14 residues. Germline values: CDR1 SGHRS, CDR2 YFSETQ. The CDR3 bases are TGCGCCAGCAGCTCCAAGGGGGCTGGAAACACCATATATTTT. Its translation: CASSSKGAGNTIYF.

V usage is TRBV6-6 and J usage is TRBJ2-7, with D possibly TRBD2 on 6 matching bases. This CDR3 comprises 11 residues. Germline lookup yields CDR1 MNHNY and CDR2 SVGAGI (reference sequence). Trimming left V 6 bases short and J 5 bases short, with 8 bases between. The CDR3, as DNA: TGTGCCAGCAGCCGCGGGGACGAGCAGTACTTC. It yields the protein CASSRGDEQYF.

The chain has TRBV29-1 and TRBJ1-3; 9 positions match TRBD1. The germline V gene encodes CDR1 SQVTM and CDR2 ANQGSEA. The CDR3 extends over 16 amino acids. With 4 bases clipped from V and 0 bases from J, the junction kept 7 bases outside the gene matches. CDR3: CSVGGQGGVSGNTIYF. The CDR3 nucleotides read TGCAGCGTTGGGGGACAGGGTGGGGTCTCTGGAAACACCATATATTTT.

This chain links TRBV11-2 with TRBJ2-7, with D tentatively TRBD2 (7 bases). The CDR3 length is 16 residues. V was pared by 3 bases and J by 0 bases, with 15 bases between. The germline CDR1 and CDR2 sequences are SGHAT and FQNNGV. This chain's CDR3 is CASSFGGPPPSYEQYF. Written as DNA, the CDR3 is TGTGCCAGCAGCTTCGGGGGGCCACCTCCCTCCTACGAGCAGTACTTC. Complete variable domain (other parts from reference TRBV11-2 and TRBJ2-7): EAGVAQSPRYKIIEKRQSVAFWCNPISGHATLYWYQQILGQGPKLLIQFQNNGVVDDSQLPKDRFSAERLKGVDSTLKIQPAKLEDSAVYLCASSFGGPPPSYEQYFGPGTRLTVT.

The rearrangement links TRBV4-2 to TRBJ2-5, with TRBD1 identical over 9 bases. The CDR3 runs 16 residues. The germline gives CDR1 LGHNA, CDR2 YNFKEQ. Unmatched junction bases numbered 13, after V lost 5 bases and J lost 6 bases. The CDR3 DNA reads TGTGCCAGCAGCGCCCTTCTAGTTGGACAGGGGAAGACCCAGTACTTC. This translates into CASSALLVGQGKTQYF.

V usage is TRBV14 and J usage is TRBJ1-1; 7 bases are a match to TRBD1. The CDR3 is 15 residues long. Trimming at V came to 3 bases and at J to 8 bases, leaving 12 bases not matched to a gene. CDR1 is SGHDN and CDR2 is FVKESK in the germline V gene. Written as DNA, the CDR3 is TGTGCCAGCAGCCAGCCCACAGGGGAGATTTTGGAAGCTTTCTTT. This translates into CASSQPTGEILEAFF.

The CDR3 sequence is CASSPERGGPTGELFF. The CDR3 DNA follows: TGTGCCAGCAGCCCGGAGCGGGGGGGCCCCACCGGGGAGCTGTTTTTT. This sequence joins TRBV7-2 and TRBJ2-2, with TRBD2 identical over 10 bases. The germline V gene encodes CDR1 SGHTA and CDR2 FQGNSA. The V segment lost 5 bases and the J segment 4 bases; nucleotides outside the gene matches: 7. CDR3 size: 16 residues.

V usage is TRBV4-3 and J usage is TRBJ2-3; 10 bases agree with TRBD2. Germline assignment: CDR1 LGHNA and CDR2 YSLEER. V shed 6 bases, J shed 2 bases, and the junction held 14 bases outside the gene matches. The CDR3 spans 18 residues. CDR3 nucleotides: TGCGCCAGCAGTCAGACTCAGCGGGGGGGCCGTCCCACAGATACGCAGTATTTT. This encodes CASSQTQRGGRPTDTQYF.

This chain joins TRBV6-5 and TRBJ2-5; TRBD2 matches at 8 bases. TRBJ2-7 matches the DNA end more closely, so the J call is doubtful. This CDR3 region has 14 residues. Per germline, CDR1 MNHEY and CDR2 SVGAGI. The CDR3 reads CASRKTSEAYEQYF. DNA of the CDR3: TGTGCCAGCAGAAAGACTAGCGAGGCCTACGAGCAGTACTTC.

V usage is TRBV2 and J usage is TRBJ1-2, with TRBD1 matching over 9 bases. Germline V gene lookup returns CDR1 SNHLY and CDR2 FYNNEI. V gave up 3 bases and J gave up 4 bases; unmatched junction bases: 15. The CDR3 runs 18 residues. The CDR3 DNA sequence: TGTGCCAGCAGTGATACAGGGGGCTGGACAGTGGTTGGCTATGGCTACACCTTC. It yields the protein CASSDTGGWTVVGYGYTF.

The chain joins TRBV2 to TRBJ2-4; 8 bases align to TRBD1. Germline-derived CDR1 and CDR2 are SNHLY and FYNNEI. V lost 7 bases to trimming and J lost 0 bases; unmatched junction nucleotides: 5. There are 15 residues in the CDR3. Here the CDR3 DNA reads TGTGCCAGCAATTCGACAGGGGTAGCCAAAAACATTCAGTACTTC. Translated, it gives CASNSTGVAKNIQYF.

The chain combines TRBV5-1 with TRBJ2-5, with D perhaps matching TRBD2 (6 bases). The CDR3 runs 15 residues. V was shortened by 4 bases and J by 5 bases, with 18 bases between the two germline ends. The germline gives CDR1 SGHRS, CDR2 YFSETQ. CDR3 coding DNA: TGCGCCAGCAGCCCGGTGATGGCGGGGCCGGAGACCCAGTACTTC. Translating gives CASSPVMAGPETQYF.

The chain employs TRBV29-1 and TRBJ1-1, with D hard to call. CDR3 length: 15 residues. Germline V gene lookup returns CDR1 SQVTM and CDR2 ANQGSEA. V lost 8 bases, J lost 2 bases, and 21 bases lay in between. The CDR3 nucleotides read TGCAGCCTCGGGTCGGGGTTCGGTGGAAACACTGAAGCTTTCTTT. It encodes CSLGSGFGGNTEAFF.